A single count supports the clone carrying this T cell receptor (beta chain). Germline CDR1 is PRHDT and CDR2 is FYEKMQ (reference sequence). Trimming stripped 5 bases from V and 5 bases from J, with 10 bases between. This CDR3 has 13 amino acids. Libraries were prepared by immunoSEQ multiplex PCR; TCRdb keeps only in-frame clonotypes and omits some of them. This table holds more than 70,000 clones, less than 96% found once. This sample is drawn from a study of cytomegalovirus exposure and HLA in healthy donors. The chain couples TRBV13 to TRBJ2-1; a possible D gene is TRBD2 (5 bases). The sequencing input was PBMCs. The TCR comes from a man between 18 and 29 years old in good health and CMV-seropositive. The CDR3 region has the DNA TGTGCCAGCAGCCCGGACTGGGACAATGAGCAGTTCTTC. Translation: CASSPDWDNEQFF.